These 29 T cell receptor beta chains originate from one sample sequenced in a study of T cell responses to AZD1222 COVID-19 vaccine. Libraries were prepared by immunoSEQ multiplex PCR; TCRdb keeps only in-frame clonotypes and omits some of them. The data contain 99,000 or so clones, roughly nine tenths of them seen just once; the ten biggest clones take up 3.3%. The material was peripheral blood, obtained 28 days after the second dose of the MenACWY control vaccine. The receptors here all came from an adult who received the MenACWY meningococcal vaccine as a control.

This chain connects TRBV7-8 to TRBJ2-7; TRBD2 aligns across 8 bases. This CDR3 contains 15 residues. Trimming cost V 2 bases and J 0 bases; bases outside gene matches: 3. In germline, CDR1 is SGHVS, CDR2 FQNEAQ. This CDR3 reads CASSLSGGRSYEQYF. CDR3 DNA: TGTGCCAGCAGCTTAAGCGGGGGCCGCTCCTACGAGCAGTACTTC.

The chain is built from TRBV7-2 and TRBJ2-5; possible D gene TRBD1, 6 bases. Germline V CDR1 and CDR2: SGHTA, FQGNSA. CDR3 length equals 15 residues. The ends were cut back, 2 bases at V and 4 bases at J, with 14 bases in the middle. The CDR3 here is CASSLWSGVGETQYF. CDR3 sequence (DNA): TGTGCCAGCAGCTTATGGTCAGGGGTTGGAGAGACCCAGTACTTC.

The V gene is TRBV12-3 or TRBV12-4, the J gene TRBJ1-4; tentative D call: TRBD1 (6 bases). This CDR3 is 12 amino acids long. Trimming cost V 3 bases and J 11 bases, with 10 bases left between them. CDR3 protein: CASSFRGLKLFF. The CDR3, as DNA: TGTGCCAGCAGTTTCCGGGGGCTGAAACTGTTTTTT.

CDR3 protein: CASGLVQGTQYF. The CDR3 region has the DNA TGTGCCAGCGGCCTCGTCCAGGGGACCCAGTACTTC. The J gene is TRBJ2-5, the V gene TRBV27; D may be TRBD1 (5 bases). V was trimmed by 8 bases and J by 7 bases, leaving 14 bases between them. This CDR3 is built from 12 residues. Germline V CDR1 and CDR2: MNHEY, SMNVEV (reference sequence).

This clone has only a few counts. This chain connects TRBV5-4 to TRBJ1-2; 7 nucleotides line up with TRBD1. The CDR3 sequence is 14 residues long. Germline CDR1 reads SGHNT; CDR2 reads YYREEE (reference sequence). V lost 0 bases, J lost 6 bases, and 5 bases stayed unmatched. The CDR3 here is CASSLEQGGNGYTF. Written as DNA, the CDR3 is TGTGCCAGCAGCTTGGAGCAGGGGGGTAATGGCTACACCTTC.

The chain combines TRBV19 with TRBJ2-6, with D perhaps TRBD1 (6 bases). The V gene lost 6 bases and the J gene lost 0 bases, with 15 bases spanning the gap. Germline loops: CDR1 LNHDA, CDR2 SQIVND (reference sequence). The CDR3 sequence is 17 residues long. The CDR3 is CASRNRATSSGANVLTF. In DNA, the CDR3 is TGTGCCAGTAGGAACAGGGCTACCAGCTCTGGGGCCAACGTCCTGACTTTC.

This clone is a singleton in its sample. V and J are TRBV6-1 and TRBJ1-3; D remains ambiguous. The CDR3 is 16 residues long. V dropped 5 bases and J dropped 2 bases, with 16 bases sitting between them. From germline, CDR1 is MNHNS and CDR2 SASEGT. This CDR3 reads CASSQGYFTAGNTIYF. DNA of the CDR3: TGTGCCAGCAGTCAAGGGTATTTCACTGCTGGAAACACCATATATTTT.

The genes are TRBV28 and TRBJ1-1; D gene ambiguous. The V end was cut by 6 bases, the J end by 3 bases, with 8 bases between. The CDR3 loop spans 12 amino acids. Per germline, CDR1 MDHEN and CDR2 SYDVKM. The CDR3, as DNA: TGTGCCAGCAGCCTGCCTGACACTGAAGCTTTCTTT. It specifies CASSLPDTEAFF. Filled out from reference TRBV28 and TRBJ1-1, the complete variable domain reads DVKVTQSSRYLVKRTGEKVFLECVQDMDHENMFWYRQDPGLGLRLIYFSYDVKMKEKGDIPEGYSVSREKKERFSLILESASTNQTSMYLCASSLPDTEAFFGQGTRLTVV.

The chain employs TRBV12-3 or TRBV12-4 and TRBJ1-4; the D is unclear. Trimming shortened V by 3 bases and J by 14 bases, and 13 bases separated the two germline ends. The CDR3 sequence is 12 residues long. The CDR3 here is CASSFNPSRLFF. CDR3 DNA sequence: TGTGCCAGCAGTTTTAACCCCTCAAGGCTGTTTTTT.

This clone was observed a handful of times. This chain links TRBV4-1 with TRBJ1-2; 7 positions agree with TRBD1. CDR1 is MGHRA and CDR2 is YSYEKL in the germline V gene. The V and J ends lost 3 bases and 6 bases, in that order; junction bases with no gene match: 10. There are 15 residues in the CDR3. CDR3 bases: TGCGCCAGCAGCCAGACCCGACAGGGAGGGGATGGCTACACCTTC. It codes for CASSQTRQGGDGYTF.

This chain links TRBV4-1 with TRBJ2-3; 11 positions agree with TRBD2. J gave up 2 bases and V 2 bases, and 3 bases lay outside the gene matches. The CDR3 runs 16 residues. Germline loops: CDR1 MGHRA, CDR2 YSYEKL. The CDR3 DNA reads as TGCGCCAGCAGCCAAAATAGCGGGGGGGCCACAGATACGCAGTATTTT. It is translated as CASSQNSGGATDTQYF.

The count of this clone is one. DNA for the CDR3: TGTGCCAGCAGCGAACAGGGCACTAACTATGGCTACACCTTC. It translates to CASSEQGTNYGYTF. The V call is TRBV7-2, the J call TRBJ1-2; weak D call: TRBD1 (6 bases). The CDR3 spans 14 residues. Germline CDR1 reads SGHTA; CDR2 reads FQGNSA. V lost 5 bases to trimming and J lost 0 bases, with 10 bases between them.

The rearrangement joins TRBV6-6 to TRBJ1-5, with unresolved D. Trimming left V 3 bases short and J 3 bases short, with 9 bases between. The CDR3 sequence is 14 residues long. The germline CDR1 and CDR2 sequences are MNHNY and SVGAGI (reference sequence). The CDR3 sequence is CASSYSEDNQPQHF. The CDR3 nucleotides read TGTGCCAGCAGTTATTCAGAGGACAATCAGCCCCAGCATTTT.

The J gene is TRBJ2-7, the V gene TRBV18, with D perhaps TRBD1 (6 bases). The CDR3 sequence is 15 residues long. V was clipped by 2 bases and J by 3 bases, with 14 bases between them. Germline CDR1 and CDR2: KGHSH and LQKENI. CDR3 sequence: CASSPGRQAGYEQYF. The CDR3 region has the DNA TGTGCCAGCTCACCAGGGCGACAGGCTGGCTACGAGCAGTACTTC.

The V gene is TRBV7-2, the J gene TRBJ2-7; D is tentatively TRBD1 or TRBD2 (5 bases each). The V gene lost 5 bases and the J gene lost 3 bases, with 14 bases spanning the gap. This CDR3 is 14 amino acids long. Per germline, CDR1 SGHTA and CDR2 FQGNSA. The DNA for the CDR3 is TGTGCCAGCAGCCGGGACGCAGGAGACTACGAGCAGTACTTC. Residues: CASSRDAGDYEQYF.

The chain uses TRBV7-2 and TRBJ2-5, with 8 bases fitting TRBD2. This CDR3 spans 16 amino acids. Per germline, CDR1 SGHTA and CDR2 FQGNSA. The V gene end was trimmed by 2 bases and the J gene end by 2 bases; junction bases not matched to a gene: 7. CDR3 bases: TGTGCCAGCAGCTTACTTAGCGGGGCCAATCAAGAGACCCAGTACTTC. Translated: CASSLLSGANQETQYF.

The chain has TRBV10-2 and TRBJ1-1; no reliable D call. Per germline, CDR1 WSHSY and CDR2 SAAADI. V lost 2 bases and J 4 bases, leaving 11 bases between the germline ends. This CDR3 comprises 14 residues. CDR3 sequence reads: CASSEGLSLTEAFF. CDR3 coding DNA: TGCGCCAGCAGTGAGGGACTTTCCCTCACTGAAGCTTTCTTT.

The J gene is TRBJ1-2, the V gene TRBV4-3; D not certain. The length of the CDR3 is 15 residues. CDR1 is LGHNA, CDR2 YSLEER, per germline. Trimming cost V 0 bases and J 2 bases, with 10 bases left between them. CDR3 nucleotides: TGCGCCAGCAGCCAAGATCCTTGGGCAAACTATGGCTACACCTTC. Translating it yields CASSQDPWANYGYTF.

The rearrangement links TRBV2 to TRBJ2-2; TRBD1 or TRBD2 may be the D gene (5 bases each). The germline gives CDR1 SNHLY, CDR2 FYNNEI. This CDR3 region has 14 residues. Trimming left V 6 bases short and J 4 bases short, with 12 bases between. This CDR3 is CASRGTGSTGELFF. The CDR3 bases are TGTGCCAGCAGGGGGACGGGGAGCACCGGGGAGCTGTTTTTT. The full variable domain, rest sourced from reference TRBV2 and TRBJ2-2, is EPEVTQTPSHQVTQMGQEVILRCVPISNHLYFYWYRQILGQKVEFLVSFYNNEISEKSEIFDDQFSVERPDGSNFTLKIRSTKLEDSAMYFCASRGTGSTGELFFGEGSRLTVL.

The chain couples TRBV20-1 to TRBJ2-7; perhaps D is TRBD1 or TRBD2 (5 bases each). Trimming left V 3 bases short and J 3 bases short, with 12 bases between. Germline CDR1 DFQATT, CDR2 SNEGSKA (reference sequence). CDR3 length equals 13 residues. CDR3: CSASGTAYYEQYF. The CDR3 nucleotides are TGCAGTGCTAGTGGGACGGCCTACTACGAGCAGTACTTC.

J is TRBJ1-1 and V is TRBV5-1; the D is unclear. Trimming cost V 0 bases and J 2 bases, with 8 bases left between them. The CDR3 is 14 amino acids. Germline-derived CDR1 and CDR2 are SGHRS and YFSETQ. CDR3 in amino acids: CASSLGSGNTEAFF. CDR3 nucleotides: TGCGCCAGCAGCTTGGGATCCGGAAACACTGAAGCTTTCTTT.

In DNA, the CDR3 is TGTGCCAGCTCACCTACGACAGGGAACTATGGCTACACCTTC. This encodes CASSPTTGNYGYTF. The chain combines TRBV18 with TRBJ1-2, with 7 bases that match TRBD1. This CDR3 has 14 residues. With V trimmed by 3 bases and J by 2 bases, 3 bases remained unmatched. The germline V gene encodes CDR1 KGHSH and CDR2 LQKENI. The full variable domain, its missing parts supplied by reference TRBV18 and TRBJ1-2, is NAGVMQNPRHLVRRRGQEARLRCSPMKGHSHVYWYRQLPEEGLKFMVYLQKENIIDESGMPKERFSAEFPKEGPSILRIQQVVRGDSAAYFCASSPTTGNYGYTFGSGTRLTVV.

The CDR3 loop reads CASSPRGVSEQFF. CDR3 DNA sequence: TGTGCCAGCAGCCCTCGGGGGGTCAGTGAGCAGTTCTTC. The chain joins TRBV3-1 (or the pseudogene TRBV3-2) to TRBJ2-1, with 7 bases lining up with TRBD2. V was pared by 4 bases and J by 9 bases, with 6 bases of the junction left unmatched. Per the germline V gene, CDR1 is LGHDT and CDR2 is YNNKEL (reference sequence). CDR3 length: 13 residues.

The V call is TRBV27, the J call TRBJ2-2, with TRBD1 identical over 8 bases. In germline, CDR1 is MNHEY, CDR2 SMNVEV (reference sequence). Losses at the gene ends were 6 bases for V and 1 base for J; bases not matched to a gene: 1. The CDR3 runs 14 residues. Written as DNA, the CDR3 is TGTGCCAGCAGAGGGACAGGGAACACCGGGGAGCTGTTTTTT. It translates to CASRGTGNTGELFF.

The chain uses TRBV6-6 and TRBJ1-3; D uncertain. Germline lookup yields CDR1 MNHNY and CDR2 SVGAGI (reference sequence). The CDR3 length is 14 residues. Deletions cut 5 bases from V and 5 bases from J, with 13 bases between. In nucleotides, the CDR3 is TGTGCCAGCAGTCTAGTGGGGTCTCGAAACACCATATATTTT. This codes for CASSLVGSRNTIYF.

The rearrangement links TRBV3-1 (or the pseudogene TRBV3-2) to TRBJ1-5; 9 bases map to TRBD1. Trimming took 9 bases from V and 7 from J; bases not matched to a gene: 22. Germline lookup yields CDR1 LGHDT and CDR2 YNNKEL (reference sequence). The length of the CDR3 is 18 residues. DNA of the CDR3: TGTGCCAGACCCCGATGTCCGGGACAGGGAAGGGTGGGACAGCCCCAGCATTTT. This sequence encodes CARPRCPGQGRVGQPQHF.

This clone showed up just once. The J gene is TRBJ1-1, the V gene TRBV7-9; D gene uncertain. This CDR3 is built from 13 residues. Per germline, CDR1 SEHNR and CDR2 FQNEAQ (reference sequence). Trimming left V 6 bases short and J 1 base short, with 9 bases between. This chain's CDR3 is CASRDSGNTEAFF. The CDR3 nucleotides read TGTGCCAGCAGAGATTCGGGGAACACTGAAGCTTTCTTT.

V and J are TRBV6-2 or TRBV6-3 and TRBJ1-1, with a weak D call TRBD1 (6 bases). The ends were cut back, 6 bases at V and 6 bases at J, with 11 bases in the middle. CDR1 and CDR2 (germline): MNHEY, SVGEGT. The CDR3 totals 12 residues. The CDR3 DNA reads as TGTGCCAGCAGCCACGGACAGCCTGAAGCTTTCTTT. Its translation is CASSHGQPEAFF.

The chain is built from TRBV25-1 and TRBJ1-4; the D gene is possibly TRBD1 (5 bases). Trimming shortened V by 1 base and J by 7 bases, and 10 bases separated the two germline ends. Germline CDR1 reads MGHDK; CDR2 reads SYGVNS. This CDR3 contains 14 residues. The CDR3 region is CASSESGRGEKLFF. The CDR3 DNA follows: TGTGCCAGCAGTGAATCGGGGCGGGGTGAAAAACTGTTTTTT.